This T cell receptor (beta chain) was recorded in a study of T cell responses to AZD1222 COVID-19 vaccine. This clone was observed once. The antigen is undetermined. Analysis merged second doses at about 4 or about 12 weeks. Notes on the study in general: Clonal diversity was possibly underestimated, and white British individuals and females predominated among donors. CD4 TCRs linked to vaccination spanned spike, dominating at 160-218 and 743-854. Baseline seropositivity occurred in only a handful of AZD1222 recipients.

The germline CDR1 and CDR2 sequences are MGHRA and YSYEKL. The CDR3 is 16 residues long. V trimming: 2 bases; J trimming: 5 bases; junction bases outside the gene matches: 5. Repertoires were generated with immunoSEQ multiplex PCR, while TCRdb's copy carries only in-frame clones and drops some. The sample holds 180,000 or so clones, 90% to 95% seen once. The receptor was derived from an adult who received the AZD1222 COVID-19 vaccine. The chain recombines TRBV4-1 with TRBJ1-5; 11 bases line up with TRBD1. This specimen consisted of peripheral blood, obtained 28 days after the second AZD1222 dose. The CDR3 DNA follows: TGCGCCAGCAGCCAACCGGGACAGGGGGGGGATCAGCCCCAGCATTTT. Translation: CASSQPGQGGDQPQHF.